Below, 16 T cell receptor beta chains from the same sample are listed, as sequenced in a study of T cells in Graves' hyperthyroidism and ophthalmopathy. TCR beta CDR3 region amplification was performed from RNA transcripts. The HTBI primer set served for first-round RT-PCR of the TCR CDR3. TCRdb processed the multiplex PCR reads anew with MiXCR; each CDR3 protein has one entry. The profile shows some 800,000 distinct CDR3 sequences, 38% of them singletons. The sequencing input was blood. The receptor source for this set is a man younger than 35 with Graves' hyperthyroidism.

Concerning this clonotype itself: The junction departs from germline at one end; a sequencing error may be responsible. This chain links TRBV10-3 with TRBJ1-5; D gene uncertain. The CDR3 is 15 residues long. CDR1 and CDR2 from the germline V gene are ENHRY and SYGVKD. The CDR3 sequence is CASSLGGQINQPQHF. Here the CDR3 DNA reads TGTGCCAGCAGTTTAGGTGGGCAGATAAATCAGCCCCAGCATTTT.

This clonotype has a handful of counts. The genes are TRBV20-1 and TRBJ2-5, with D uncertain. In germline, CDR1 is DFQATT, CDR2 SNEGSKA (reference sequence). The CDR3 contains 13 residues. V was trimmed by 0 bases and J by 5 bases, leaving 10 bases between them. DNA for the CDR3: TGCAGTGCTAGAGACCCGAAACGGGAGACCCAGTACTTC. Its protein is CSARDPKRETQYF.

This clonotype is a singleton in its sample. One junction end disagrees with the germline gene, perhaps due to a read error. This sequence joins TRBV7-2 and TRBJ1-5; D unresolved. The CDR3 has 14 residues. From germline, CDR1 is SGHTA and CDR2 FQGNSA. This CDR3 reads CASSQDLQNQPQHF. The CDR3 DNA sequence: TGCGCCAGCAGCCAAGATCTCCAGAATCAGCCCCAGCATTTT. The full variable domain, with the rest looked up from reference TRBV7-2 and TRBJ1-5, is GAGVSQSPSNKVTEKGKDVELRCDPISGHTALYWYRQSLGQGLEFLIYFQGNSAPDKSGLPSDRFSAERTGGSVSTLTIQRTQQEDSAVYLCASSQDLQNQPQHFGDGTRLSIL.

This clonotype has ten or more counts. The chain has TRBV20-1 and TRBJ1-1; D may be TRBD1 (5 bases). Germline V gives CDR1 DFQATT, CDR2 SNEGSKA (reference sequence). There are 14 residues in the CDR3. Trimming removed 6 bases from V and 10 bases from J, with 24 bases in between. The CDR3 bases are TGCAGTGCCCCCGACCCGACAGCTTTAAGTGTAGCTTTCTTT. Translated, it gives CSAPDPTALSVAFF.

This clonotype was found many times. The rearrangement uses TRBV15 and TRBJ2-2, with a tentative D call TRBD1 (6 bases). The CDR3 extends over 13 amino acids. Looked up from germline, CDR1 is LNHNV and CDR2 is YYDKDF (reference sequence). The V gene lost 2 bases and the J gene lost 7 bases, with 8 bases spanning the gap. The CDR3 protein is CATSRQGNGELFF. DNA of the CDR3: TGTGCCACCAGCAGACAGGGGAACGGGGAGCTGTTTTTT.

This clonotype was counted at least ten times. The V gene is TRBV12-3 or TRBV12-4, the J gene TRBJ1-2; TRBD1 is a possible D gene (5 bases). Trimming took off 5 bases at V and 6 bases at J, with 16 bases between the two ends. The CDR3 contains 14 residues. CDR3 region: CASSPSGDRHGYTF. The CDR3 nucleotides are TGTGCCAGCAGTCCCTCCGGGGACCGTCATGGCTACACCTTC.

This clonotype was counted many times. The DNA of the CDR3 is TGTGCCATCCTAGGGGGGACCCAAGAGACCCAGTACTTC. Protein: CAILGGTQETQYF. This chain links TRBV2 with TRBJ2-5; D might be TRBD1 or TRBD2, each matching 6 bases. Trimming took 10 bases from V and 1 from J, leaving 13 bases between them. Germline CDR1 SNHLY, CDR2 FYNNEI. The CDR3 is made up of 13 amino acids.

Details on this clonotype: With only one base between it and a far larger clone, this is likely a read error. The chain is built from TRBV5-4 and TRBJ2-7; D is undetermined. The V end lost 4 bases, the J end lost 2 bases, and 10 bases lay between the germline ends. The CDR3 is 13 residues long. In germline, CDR1 is SGHNT, CDR2 YYREEE (reference sequence). This CDR3 is CASSPLRPYEQYF. The CDR3 DNA reads TGTGCCAGCAGCCCCCTGAGACCCTACGAGCAGTACTTC.

This chain connects TRBV7-2 to TRBJ1-6, with TRBD1 identical over 11 bases. Germline lookup yields CDR1 SGHTA and CDR2 FQGNSA. This CDR3 is 18 amino acids long. Germline trimming cut 2 bases from V and 9 bases from J; bases unmatched to any gene: 12. CDR3 in DNA: TGTGCCAGCAGCTTACTCAACCCCGGGACAGGGGGTGGTTCACCCCTCCACTTT. Encoded protein: CASSLLNPGTGGGSPLHF.

In this sample, this clonotype turned up a few times. The chain has TRBV7-2 and TRBJ1-1, with D possibly TRBD1 on 5 matching bases. The V and J ends lost 5 bases and 7 bases respectively, with 14 bases between them. The length of the CDR3 is 13 residues. The germline V gene encodes CDR1 SGHTA and CDR2 FQGNSA. The CDR3 DNA reads TGTGCCAGCAGCGGAGGTGGGGGGGATGAAGCTTTCTTT. It is translated as CASSGGGGDEAFF.

This sequence joins TRBV24-1 and TRBJ2-2; D might be TRBD1 (5 bases). CDR1 and CDR2 (germline): KGHDR, SFDVKD. Deletions cut 5 bases from V and 4 bases from J, with 16 bases between. The CDR3 consists of 16 residues. The CDR3 loop reads CATSVGQGLFTGELFF. Here the CDR3 DNA reads TGTGCCACCAGTGTTGGACAAGGCCTTTTCACCGGGGAGCTGTTTTTT.

The CDR3 nucleotides are TGCAGTGCTAGCAGAGACGGCAGTGGAACTGAAGCTTTCTTT. It encodes CSASRDGSGTEAFF. The chain joins TRBV20-1 to TRBJ1-1, with unresolved D. V lost 3 bases to trimming and J lost 5 bases, with 16 bases between them. The CDR3 is 14 amino acids. CDR1 and CDR2 (germline): DFQATT, SNEGSKA (reference sequence).

The table lists this clonotype with many counts. V and J are TRBV7-9 and TRBJ2-7, with 7 bases fitting TRBD1. The CDR3 covers 15 residues. After removal of 5 bases from V and 7 bases from J, the junction contained 14 bases not matched to a gene. Germline lookup yields CDR1 SEHNR and CDR2 FQNEAQ (reference sequence). CDR3 nucleotide sequence: TGTGCCAGCAGCCCTACCCCCCACAGGGGACGAGAGCAGTACTTC. It yields the protein CASSPTPHRGREQYF.

For this clonotype: A single base separates this from a much larger clone, so it may be a read error. The CDR3 DNA follows: TGTGCCACCTCAAGGGGGGATACTGAAGTTTTCTTT. Protein: CATSRGDTEVFF. The chain carries TRBV25-1 and TRBJ1-1; TRBD1 might be the D (6 bases). Germline V gene data show CDR1 as MGHDK and CDR2 as SYGVNS. This CDR3 contains 12 residues.

The table lists this clonotype with many counts. This rearrangement joins TRBV2 to TRBJ2-5; the D is unclear. The CDR3 contains 13 residues. V was pared by 4 bases and J by 0 bases, with 6 bases between. Germline lookup yields CDR1 SNHLY and CDR2 FYNNEI. CDR3 DNA sequence: TGTGCCAGCAGTGCCTTGGACCAAGAGACCCAGTACTTC. The encoded protein is CASSALDQETQYF.

Concerning this clonotype: A much larger clone differs by one base, so this may be a read error. As DNA, the CDR3 is TGTGCCAGCAGCAGACAGGGTTCCGTGGAGACCCAGTACTTC. The encoded protein is CASSRQGSVETQYF. This sequence joins TRBV7-2 and TRBJ2-5, with 7 bases fitting TRBD1. Germline CDR1 and CDR2: SGHTA and FQGNSA. The CDR3 consists of 14 residues. The J segment lost 5 bases and the V segment lost 5 bases, leaving 8 bases of the junction unmatched.